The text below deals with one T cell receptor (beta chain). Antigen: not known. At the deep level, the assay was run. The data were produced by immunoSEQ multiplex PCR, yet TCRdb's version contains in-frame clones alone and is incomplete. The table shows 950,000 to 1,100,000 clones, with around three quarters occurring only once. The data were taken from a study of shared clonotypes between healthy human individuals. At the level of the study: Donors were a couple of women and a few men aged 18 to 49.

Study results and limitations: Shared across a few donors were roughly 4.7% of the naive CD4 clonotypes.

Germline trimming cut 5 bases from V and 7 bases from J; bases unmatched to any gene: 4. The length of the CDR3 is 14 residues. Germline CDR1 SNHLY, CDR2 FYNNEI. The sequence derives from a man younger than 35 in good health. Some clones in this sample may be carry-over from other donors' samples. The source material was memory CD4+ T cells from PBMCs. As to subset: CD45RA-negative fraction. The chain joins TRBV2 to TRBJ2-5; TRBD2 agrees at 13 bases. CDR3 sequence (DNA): TGTGCCAGCAGTCGGACTAGCGGGAGTGGGACCCAGTACTTC. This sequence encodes CASSRTSGSGTQYF.